Sequencing of this TCR beta chain was carried out in a study of cytomegalovirus exposure and HLA in healthy donors. CDR1 is SGDLS and CDR2 is YYNGEE in the germline V gene. The CDR3 spans 14 residues. Trimming at V came to 4 bases and at J to 8 bases, leaving 8 bases not matched to a gene. The primer mix had 60 Vbeta and 13 Jbeta primers. Sequencing was performed with immunoSEQ multiplex PCR; in TCRdb, only in-frame clones are kept and a portion is missing. The repertoire holds roughly 180,000 clones, 79% seen once, with around 1.6% in the top ten. The chain employs TRBV9 and TRBJ2-3, with TRBD2 matching 9 bases. Sequenced sample: PBMCs. The TCR originated in a girl under 18 in good health and CMV-seropositive. The CDR3 region has the DNA TGTGCCAGCAGCCCCGCGGGGGGGCCTCGTACGCAGTATTTT. Its translation: CASSPAGGPRTQYF.